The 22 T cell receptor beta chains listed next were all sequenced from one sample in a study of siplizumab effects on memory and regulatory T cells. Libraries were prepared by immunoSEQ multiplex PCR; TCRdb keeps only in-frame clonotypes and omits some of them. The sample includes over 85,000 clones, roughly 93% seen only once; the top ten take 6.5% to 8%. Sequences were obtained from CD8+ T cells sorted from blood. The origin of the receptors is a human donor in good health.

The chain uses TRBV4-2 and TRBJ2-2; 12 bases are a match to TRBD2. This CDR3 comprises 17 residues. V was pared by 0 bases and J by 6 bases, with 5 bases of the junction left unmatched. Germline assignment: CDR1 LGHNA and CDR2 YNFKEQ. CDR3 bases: TGTGCCAGCAGCCAAGAAGCTAGCGGGGGGGCTTCCGGGGAGCTGTTTTTT. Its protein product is CASSQEASGGASGELFF.

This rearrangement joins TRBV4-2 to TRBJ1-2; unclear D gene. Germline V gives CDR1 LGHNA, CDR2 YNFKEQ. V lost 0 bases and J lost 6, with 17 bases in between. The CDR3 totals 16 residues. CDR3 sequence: CASSQERLGGRNGYTF. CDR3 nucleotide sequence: TGTGCCAGCAGCCAAGAACGGCTAGGTGGACGGAATGGCTACACCTTC.

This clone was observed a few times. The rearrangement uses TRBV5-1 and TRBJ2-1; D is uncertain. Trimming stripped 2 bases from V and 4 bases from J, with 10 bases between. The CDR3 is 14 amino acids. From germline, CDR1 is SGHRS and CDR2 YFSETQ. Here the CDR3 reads CASSFTDTYNEQFF. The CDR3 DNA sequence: TGCGCCAGCAGCTTCACCGACACGTACAATGAGCAGTTCTTC.

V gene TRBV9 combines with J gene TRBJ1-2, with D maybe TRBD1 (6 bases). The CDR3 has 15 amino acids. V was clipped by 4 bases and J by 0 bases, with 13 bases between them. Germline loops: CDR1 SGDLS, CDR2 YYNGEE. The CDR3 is CASSPTGTPNYGYTF. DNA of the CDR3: TGTGCCAGCAGCCCCACCGGGACACCTAACTATGGCTACACCTTC.

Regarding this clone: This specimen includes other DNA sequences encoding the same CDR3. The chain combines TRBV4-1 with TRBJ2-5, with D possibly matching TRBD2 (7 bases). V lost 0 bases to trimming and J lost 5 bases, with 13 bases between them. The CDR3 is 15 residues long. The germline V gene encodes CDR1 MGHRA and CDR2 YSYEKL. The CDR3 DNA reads TGCGCCAGCAGCCAAGAAGGGCGGGGGCCGGAGACCCAGTACTTC. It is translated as CASSQEGRGPETQYF.

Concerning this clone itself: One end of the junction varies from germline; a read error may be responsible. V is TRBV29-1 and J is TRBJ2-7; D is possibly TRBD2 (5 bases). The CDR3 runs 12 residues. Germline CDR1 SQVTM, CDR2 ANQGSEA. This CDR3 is CSAEMGTGEQYF. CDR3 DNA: TGCAGCGCTGAAATGGGTACGGGAGAGCAGTACTTC.

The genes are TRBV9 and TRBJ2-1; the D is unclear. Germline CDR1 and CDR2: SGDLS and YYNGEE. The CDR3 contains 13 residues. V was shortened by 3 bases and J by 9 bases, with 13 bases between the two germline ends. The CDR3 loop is CASSGNFAPEQFF. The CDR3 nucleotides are TGTGCCAGCAGCGGCAATTTCGCGCCTGAGCAGTTCTTC. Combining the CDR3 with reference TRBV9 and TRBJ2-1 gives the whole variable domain DSGVTQTPKHLITATGQRVTLRCSPRSGDLSVYWYQQSLDQGLQFLIQYYNGEERAKGNILERFSAQQFPDLHSELNLSSLELGDSALYFCASSGNFAPEQFFGPGTRLTVL.

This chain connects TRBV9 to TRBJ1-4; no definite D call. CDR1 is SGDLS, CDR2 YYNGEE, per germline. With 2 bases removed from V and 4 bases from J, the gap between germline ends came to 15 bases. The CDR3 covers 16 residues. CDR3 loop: CASSVGNPGRNEKLFF. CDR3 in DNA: TGTGCCAGCAGCGTGGGGAATCCGGGTCGTAATGAAAAACTGTTTTTT.

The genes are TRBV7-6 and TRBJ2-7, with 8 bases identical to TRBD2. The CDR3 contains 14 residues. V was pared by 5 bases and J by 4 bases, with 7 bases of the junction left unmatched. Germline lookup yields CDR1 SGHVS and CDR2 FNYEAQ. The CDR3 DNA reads TGTGCCAGCAGCCCTCTAGCGGGCTCATACGAGCAGTACTTC. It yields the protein CASSPLAGSYEQYF.

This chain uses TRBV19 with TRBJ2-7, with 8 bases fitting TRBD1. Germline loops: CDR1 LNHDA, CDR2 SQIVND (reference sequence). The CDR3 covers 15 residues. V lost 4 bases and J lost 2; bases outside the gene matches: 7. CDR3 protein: CASSTEDRGAYEQYF. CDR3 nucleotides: TGTGCCAGTAGTACCGAAGACAGGGGTGCCTACGAGCAGTACTTC.

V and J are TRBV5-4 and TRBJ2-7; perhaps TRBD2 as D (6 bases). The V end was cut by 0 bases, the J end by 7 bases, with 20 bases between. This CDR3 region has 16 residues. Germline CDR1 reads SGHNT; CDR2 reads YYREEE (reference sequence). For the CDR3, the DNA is TGTGCCAGCAGCTTGGAGGACGTTCGGGAGACGGGAGAGCAGTACTTC. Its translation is CASSLEDVRETGEQYF.

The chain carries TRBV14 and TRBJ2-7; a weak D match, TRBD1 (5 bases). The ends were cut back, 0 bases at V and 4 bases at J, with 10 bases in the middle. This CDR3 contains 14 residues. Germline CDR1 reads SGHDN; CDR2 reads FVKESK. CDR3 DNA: TGTGCCAGCAGCCAAGATCTCCGACAGTACGAGCAGTACTTC. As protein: CASSQDLRQYEQYF.

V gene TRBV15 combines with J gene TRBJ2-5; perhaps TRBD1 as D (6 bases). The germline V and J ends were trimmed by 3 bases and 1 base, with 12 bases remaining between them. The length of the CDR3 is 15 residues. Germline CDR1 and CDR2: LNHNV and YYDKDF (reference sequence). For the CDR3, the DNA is TGTGCCACCAGCAGGGACAACAGGGTCCAAGAGACCCAGTACTTC. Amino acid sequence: CATSRDNRVQETQYF. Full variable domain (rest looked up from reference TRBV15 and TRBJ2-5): DAMVIQNPRYQVTQFGKPVTLSCSQTLNHNVMYWYQQKSSQAPKLLFHYYDKDFNNEADTPDNFQSRRPNTSFCFLDIRSPGLGDTAMYLCATSRDNRVQETQYFGPGTRLLVL.

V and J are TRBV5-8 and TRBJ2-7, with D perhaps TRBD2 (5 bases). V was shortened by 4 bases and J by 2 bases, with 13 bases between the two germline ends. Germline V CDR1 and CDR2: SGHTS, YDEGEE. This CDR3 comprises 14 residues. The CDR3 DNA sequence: TGTGCCAGCAGCCAAGTGGCCGGGGCCTACGAGCAGTACTTC. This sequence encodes CASSQVAGAYEQYF. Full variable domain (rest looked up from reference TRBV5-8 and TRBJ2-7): EAGVTQSPTHLIKTRGQQATLRCSPISGHTSVYWYQQALGLGLQFLLWYDEGEERNRGNFPPRFSGRQFPNYSSELNVNALELEDSALYLCASSQVAGAYEQYFGPGTRLTVT.

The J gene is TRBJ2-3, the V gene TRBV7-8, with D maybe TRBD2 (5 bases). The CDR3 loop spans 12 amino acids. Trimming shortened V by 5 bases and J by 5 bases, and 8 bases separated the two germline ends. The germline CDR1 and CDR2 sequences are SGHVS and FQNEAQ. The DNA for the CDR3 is TGTGCCAGCAGCCATACTAGAGATACGCAGTATTTT. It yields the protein CASSHTRDTQYF.

The CDR3: CASSLRWTLTGELFF. CDR3 bases: TGCGCCAGCAGCTTACGGTGGACACTCACCGGGGAGCTGTTTTTT. The gene calls are TRBV4-1 and TRBJ2-2, with D tentatively TRBD1 (5 bases). This CDR3 is built from 15 residues. Trimming removed 5 bases at V and 4 bases at J, with 14 bases between. Germline loops: CDR1 MGHRA, CDR2 YSYEKL.

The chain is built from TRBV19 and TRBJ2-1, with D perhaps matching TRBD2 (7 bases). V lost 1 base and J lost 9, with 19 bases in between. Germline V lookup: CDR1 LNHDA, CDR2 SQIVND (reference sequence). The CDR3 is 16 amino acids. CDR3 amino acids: CASSIAGQRGFSEQFF. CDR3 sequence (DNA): TGTGCCAGTAGTATAGCAGGACAGCGGGGTTTTAGTGAGCAGTTCTTC.

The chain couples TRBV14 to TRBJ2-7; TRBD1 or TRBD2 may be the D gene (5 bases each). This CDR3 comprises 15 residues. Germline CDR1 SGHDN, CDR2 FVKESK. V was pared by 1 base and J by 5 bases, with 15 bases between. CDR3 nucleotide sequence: TGTGCCAGCAGCCAAGCGGGGTTTAGGGGCGACGAGCAGTACTTC. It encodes CASSQAGFRGDEQYF.

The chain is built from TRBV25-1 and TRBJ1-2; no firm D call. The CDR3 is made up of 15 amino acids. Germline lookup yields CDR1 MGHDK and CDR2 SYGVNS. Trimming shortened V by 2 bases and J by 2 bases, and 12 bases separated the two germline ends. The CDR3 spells CASSERVTENYGYTF. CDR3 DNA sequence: TGTGCCAGCAGTGAACGCGTTACAGAAAACTATGGCTACACCTTC.

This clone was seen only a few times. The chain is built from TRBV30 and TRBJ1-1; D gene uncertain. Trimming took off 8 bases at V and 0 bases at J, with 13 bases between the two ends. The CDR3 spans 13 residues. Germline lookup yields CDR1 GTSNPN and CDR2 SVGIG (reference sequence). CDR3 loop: CALQTPLNTEAFF. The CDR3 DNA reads TGTGCCCTACAGACTCCTCTGAACACTGAAGCTTTCTTT.

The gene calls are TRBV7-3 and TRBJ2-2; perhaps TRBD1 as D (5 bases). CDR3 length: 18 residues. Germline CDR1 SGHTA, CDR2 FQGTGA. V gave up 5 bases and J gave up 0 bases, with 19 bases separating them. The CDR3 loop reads CASSRSPRAATNTGELFF. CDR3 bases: TGTGCCAGCAGCCGGAGCCCCAGGGCGGCCACGAACACCGGGGAGCTGTTTTTT.

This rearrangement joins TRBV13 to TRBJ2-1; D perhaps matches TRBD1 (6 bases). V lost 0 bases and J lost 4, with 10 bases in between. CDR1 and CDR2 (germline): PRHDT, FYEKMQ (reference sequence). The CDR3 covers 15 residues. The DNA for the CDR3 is TGTGCCAGCAGCTTAGGGACAGGTACATACAATGAGCAGTTCTTC. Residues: CASSLGTGTYNEQFF.